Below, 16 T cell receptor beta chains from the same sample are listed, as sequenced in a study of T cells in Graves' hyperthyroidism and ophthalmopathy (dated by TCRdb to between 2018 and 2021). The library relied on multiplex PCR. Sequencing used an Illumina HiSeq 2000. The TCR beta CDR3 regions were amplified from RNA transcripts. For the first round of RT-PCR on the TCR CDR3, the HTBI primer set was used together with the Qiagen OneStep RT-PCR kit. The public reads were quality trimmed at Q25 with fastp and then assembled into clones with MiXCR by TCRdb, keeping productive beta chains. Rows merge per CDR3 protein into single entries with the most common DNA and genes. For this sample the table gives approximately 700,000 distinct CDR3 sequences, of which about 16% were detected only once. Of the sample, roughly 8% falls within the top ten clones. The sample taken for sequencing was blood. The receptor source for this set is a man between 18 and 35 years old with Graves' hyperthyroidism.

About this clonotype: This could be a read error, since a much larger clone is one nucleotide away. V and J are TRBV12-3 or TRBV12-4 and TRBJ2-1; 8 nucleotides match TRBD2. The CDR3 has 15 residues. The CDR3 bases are TGTGCCAGCAGTTTAGTATTAGCGGGACACAATGAGCAGTCCTTC. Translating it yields CASSLVLAGHNEQSF.

The CDR3 loop is CASSLEAGGGGTDTQYF. CDR3 nucleotide sequence: TGTGCCAGCAGCTTAGAAGCTGGCGGAGGGGGCACAGATACGCAGTATTTT. The rearrangement joins TRBV7-2 to TRBJ2-3, with D tentatively TRBD2 (6 bases). CDR3 length: 17 residues. CDR1 and CDR2 (germline): SGHTA, FQGNSA. Trimming shortened V by 1 base and J by 1 base, and 15 bases separated the two germline ends.

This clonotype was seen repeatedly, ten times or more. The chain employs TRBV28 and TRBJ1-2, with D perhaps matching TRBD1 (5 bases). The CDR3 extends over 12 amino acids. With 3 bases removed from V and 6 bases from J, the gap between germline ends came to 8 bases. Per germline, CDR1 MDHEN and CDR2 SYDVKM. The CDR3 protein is CASSLGRDGYTF. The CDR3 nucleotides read TGTGCCAGCAGTTTGGGGCGGGATGGCTACACCTTC.

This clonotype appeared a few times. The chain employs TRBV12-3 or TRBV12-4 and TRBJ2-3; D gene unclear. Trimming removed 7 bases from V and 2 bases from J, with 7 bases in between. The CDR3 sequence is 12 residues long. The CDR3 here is CASTEITDTQYF. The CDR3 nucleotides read TGTGCCAGCACCGAAATCACAGATACGCAGTATTTT.

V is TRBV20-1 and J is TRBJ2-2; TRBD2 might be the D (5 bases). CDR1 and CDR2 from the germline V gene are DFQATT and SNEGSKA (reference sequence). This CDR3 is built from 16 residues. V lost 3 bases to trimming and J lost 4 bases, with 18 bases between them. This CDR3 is CSAREDPTRGTGELFF. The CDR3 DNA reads TGCAGTGCTAGGGAGGACCCAACTCGGGGCACCGGGGAGCTGTTTTTT.

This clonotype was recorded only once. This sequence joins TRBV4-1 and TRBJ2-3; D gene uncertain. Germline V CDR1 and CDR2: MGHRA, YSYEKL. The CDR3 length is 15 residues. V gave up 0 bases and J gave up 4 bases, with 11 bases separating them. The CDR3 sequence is CASSQEGLVPDTQYF. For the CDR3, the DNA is TGCGCCAGCAGCCAAGAGGGTTTAGTCCCAGATACGCAGTATTTT.

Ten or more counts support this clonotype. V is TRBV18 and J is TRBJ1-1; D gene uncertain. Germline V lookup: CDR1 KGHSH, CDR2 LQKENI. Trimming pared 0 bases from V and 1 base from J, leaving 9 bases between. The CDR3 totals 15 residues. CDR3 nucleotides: TGTGCCAGCTCACCACCATGGTTTGGGAACACTGAAGCTTTCTTT. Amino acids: CASSPPWFGNTEAFF.

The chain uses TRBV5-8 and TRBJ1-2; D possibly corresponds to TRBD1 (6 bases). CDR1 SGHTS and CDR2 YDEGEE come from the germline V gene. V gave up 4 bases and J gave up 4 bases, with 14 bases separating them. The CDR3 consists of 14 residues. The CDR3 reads CASSHRVLSYGYTF. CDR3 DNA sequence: TGTGCCAGCAGCCACAGGGTTCTGAGCTATGGCTACACCTTC.

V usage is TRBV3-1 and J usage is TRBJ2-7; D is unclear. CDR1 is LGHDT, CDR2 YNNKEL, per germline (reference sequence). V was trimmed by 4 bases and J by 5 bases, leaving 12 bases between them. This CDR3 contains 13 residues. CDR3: CASSPPGRDEQYF. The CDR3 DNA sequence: TGTGCCAGCAGCCCGCCCGGCCGTGACGAGCAGTACTTC.

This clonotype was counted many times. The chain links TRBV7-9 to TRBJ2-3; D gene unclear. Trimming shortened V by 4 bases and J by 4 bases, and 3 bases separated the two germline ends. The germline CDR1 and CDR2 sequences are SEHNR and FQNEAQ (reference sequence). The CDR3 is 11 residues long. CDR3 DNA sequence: TGTGCCAGCAGCTCCGCAGATACGCAGTATTTT. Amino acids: CASSSADTQYF.

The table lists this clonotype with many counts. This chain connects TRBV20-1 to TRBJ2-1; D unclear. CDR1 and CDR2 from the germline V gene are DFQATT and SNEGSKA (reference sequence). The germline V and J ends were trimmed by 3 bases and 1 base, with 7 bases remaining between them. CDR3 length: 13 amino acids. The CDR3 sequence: CSASSFSYNEQFF. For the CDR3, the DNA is TGCAGTGCTAGCAGCTTTTCCTACAATGAGCAGTTCTTC.

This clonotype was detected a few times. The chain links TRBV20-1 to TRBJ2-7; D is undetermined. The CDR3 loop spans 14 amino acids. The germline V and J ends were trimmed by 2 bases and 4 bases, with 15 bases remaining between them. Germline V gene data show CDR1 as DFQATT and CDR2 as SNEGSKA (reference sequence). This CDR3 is CSARPITLVYEQYF. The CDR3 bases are TGCAGTGCTAGACCCATTACCCTCGTTTACGAGCAGTACTTC.

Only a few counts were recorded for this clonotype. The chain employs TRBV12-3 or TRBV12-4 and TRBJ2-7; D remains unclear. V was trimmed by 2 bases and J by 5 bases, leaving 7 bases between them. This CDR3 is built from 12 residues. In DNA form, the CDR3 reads TGTGCCAGCAGTTTATACCTAAACGAGCAGTACTTC. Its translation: CASSLYLNEQYF.

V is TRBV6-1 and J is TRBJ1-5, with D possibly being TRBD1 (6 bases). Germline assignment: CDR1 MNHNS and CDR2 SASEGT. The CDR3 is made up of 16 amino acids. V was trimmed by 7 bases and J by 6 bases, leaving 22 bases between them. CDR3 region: CASNLGGAFSGQPQHF. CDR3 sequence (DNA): TGTGCCAGCAACCTTGGGGGGGCTTTTTCGGGTCAGCCCCAGCATTTT.

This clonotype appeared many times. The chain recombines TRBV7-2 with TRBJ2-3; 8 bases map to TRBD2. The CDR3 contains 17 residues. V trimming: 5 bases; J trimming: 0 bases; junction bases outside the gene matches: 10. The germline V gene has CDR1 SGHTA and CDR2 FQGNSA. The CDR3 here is CASSLALAGRSTDTQYF. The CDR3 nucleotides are TGTGCCAGCAGCCTGGCTTTAGCGGGACGTAGCACAGATACGCAGTATTTT.

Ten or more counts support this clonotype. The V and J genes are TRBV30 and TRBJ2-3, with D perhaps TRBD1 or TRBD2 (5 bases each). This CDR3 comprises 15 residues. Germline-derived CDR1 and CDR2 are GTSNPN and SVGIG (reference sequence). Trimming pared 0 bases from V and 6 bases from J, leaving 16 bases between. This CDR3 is CAWSVRGQIGDTQYF. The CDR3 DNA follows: TGTGCCTGGAGTGTACGGGGCCAGATCGGGGATACGCAGTATTTT.